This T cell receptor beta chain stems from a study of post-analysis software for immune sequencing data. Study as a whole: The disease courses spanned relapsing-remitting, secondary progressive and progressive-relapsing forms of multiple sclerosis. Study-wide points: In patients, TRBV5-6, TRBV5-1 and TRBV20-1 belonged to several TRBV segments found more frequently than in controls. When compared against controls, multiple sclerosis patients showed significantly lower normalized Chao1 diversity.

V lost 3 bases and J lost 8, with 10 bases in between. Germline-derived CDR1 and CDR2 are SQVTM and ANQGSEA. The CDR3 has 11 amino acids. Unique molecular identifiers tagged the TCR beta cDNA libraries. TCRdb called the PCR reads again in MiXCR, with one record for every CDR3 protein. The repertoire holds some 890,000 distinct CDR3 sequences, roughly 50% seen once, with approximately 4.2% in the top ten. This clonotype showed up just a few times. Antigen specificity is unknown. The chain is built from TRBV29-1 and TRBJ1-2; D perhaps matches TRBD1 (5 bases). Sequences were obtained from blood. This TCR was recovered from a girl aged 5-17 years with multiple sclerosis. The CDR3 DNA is TGCAGCGTTGAGTGGGGCTGGGGCTACACCTTC. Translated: CSVEWGWGYTF.